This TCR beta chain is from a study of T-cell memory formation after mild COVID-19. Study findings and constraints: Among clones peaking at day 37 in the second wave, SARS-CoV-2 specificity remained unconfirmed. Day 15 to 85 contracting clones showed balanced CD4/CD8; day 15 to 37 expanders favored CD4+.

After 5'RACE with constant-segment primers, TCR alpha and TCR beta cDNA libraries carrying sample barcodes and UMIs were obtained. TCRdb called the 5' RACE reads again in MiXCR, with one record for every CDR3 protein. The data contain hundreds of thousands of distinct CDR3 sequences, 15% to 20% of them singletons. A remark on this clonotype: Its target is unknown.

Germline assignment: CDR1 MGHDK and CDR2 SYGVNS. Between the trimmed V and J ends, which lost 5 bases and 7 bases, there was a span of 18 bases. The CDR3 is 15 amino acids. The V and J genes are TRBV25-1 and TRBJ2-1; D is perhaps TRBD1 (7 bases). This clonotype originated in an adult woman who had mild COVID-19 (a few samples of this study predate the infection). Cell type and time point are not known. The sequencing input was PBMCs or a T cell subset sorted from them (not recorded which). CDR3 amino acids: CASSPAGGGRNEQFF. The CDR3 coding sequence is TGTGCCAGCAGTCCCGCAGGGGGAGGTAGGAATGAGCAGTTCTTC.